This TCR beta chain was identified in a study of HIV-infected patients and healthy controls. The CDR3 has 12 residues. Germline lookup yields CDR1 LNHDA and CDR2 SQIVND (reference sequence). This clonotype was detected ten times or more. Its antigen remains unknown. Its ends do not fully match the called genes, so a read error is possible. Findings and caveats of the study: MAIT alpha-chain CDR3s were frequent in healthy controls, depleted in HIV+.

The repertoire came from unfractionated whole blood and reflected all unsorted peripheral T cells. Reverse transcription used roughly 480 ng RNA and constant-region primers for alpha and beta. Each of the alpha and beta chains got its own library through chain-specific third strand synthesis with indices. TCRdb reprocessed the 5' RACE reads via MiXCR and lists one record per CDR3 protein. The profile shows 9,500 to 15,000 distinct CDR3 sequences, around 9.3% of them singletons. V is TRBV19 and J is TRBJ1-1, with a weak D call TRBD1 (6 bases). This sample comprised blood, obtained before antiretroviral therapy. The receptor's source is an adult with HIV infection. The donor label of this sample is uncertain. Written as DNA, the CDR3 is TGTGCCAGTAGTATAGCTTCGACAGGTATCCTCTTT. Protein product: CASSIASTGILF.